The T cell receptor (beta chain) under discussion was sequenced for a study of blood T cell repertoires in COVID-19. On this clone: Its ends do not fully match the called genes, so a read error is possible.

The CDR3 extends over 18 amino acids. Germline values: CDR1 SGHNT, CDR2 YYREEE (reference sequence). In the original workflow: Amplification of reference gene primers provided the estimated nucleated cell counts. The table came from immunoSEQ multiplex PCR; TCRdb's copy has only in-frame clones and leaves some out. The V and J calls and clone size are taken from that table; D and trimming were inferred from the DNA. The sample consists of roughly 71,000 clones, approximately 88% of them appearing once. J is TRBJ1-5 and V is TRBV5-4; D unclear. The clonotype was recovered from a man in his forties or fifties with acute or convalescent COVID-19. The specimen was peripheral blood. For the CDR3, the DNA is TGTGTCAGCAGCCCCCAAGCCGCTGAGGATCTAAGCAATCAGCCCCAGCATTTT. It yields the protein CVSSPQAAEDLSNQPQHF.